The T cell receptor beta chain under discussion was sequenced for a study of human T cells and chemical hapten exposure. Study as a whole: All patients underwent weekly scalp dosing with diphenylcyclopropenone for the full roughly 25-week study. Study findings and constraints: TCRs above 1 in 1000 frequency did not change with DPC sensitization.

TCRdb reprocessed the RACE reads via MiXCR and lists one record per CDR3 protein. The sample lists just under 350,000 distinct CDR3 sequences, about 7% seen once, with roughly 7.9% in the top ten. Regarding time point: patch test 1, 2 weeks after DPC sensitization. Treatment denoted: therapeutic diphenylcyclopropenone sensitization with weekly scalp DPC. Each patch-test visit's blood sample preceded patch application. Regarding this clonotype: Its matching antigen is unknown.

In germline, CDR1 is MGHDK, CDR2 SYGVNS. V shed 5 bases, J shed 7 bases, and the junction held 9 bases outside the gene matches. The length of the CDR3 is 16 residues. The receptor was isolated from a woman aged 18 to 35 with alopecia areata. Some clones in this sample may be carry-over from other donors' samples. The material sequenced was whole blood, taken in connection with sensitization to the hapten diphenylcyclopropenone (DPC). This chain links TRBV25-1 with TRBJ2-4, with 12 bases fitting TRBD2. The DNA for the CDR3 is TGTGCCAGCAGTTCCTCTAGCGGGGGGGCCCGGAACATTCAGTACTTC. Its translation is CASSSSSGGARNIQYF.